The 30 T cell receptor beta chains below all came from one sample that was sequenced in a study of blood T cell repertoires in COVID-19 (dated by TCRdb to 2020 to 2021). The library came from the immunoSEQ multiplex PCR assay. The clones in this table, taken by TCRdb from immuneACCESS, are in-frame only. Not every clone is retained; where verified, under half of the shortfall comes from an unresolved V gene, and the cause of the rest is unknown. This sample comprises 360,000 or so clones, nearly 90% of them detected only once. The ten biggest clones cover 6.5% to 7% of the sample. The sequenced sample consisted of peripheral blood. Receptors originate from a man between 18 and 29 years old with active or convalescent COVID-19.

Here the CDR3 DNA reads TGCGCCAGCAGCCAAGATCCACTAGCGGGGGCGTTTCGGGATACGCAGTATTTT. Protein sequence: CASSQDPLAGAFRDTQYF. The V and J genes are TRBV4-3 and TRBJ2-3, with 11 bases lining up with TRBD2. The V and J ends lost 0 bases and 6 bases, in that order; junction bases with no gene match: 11. The CDR3 sequence is 18 residues long. Looked up from germline, CDR1 is LGHNA and CDR2 is YSLEER.

In regard to this clone: A read error may produce the germline difference seen at one junction end. The chain carries TRBV7-9 and TRBJ1-2; TRBD1 matches 7 bases. The CDR3 is made up of 13 amino acids. Germline V gene lookup returns CDR1 SEHNR and CDR2 FQNEAQ (reference sequence). This chain's CDR3 is CASSPAGQTVPSF. The CDR3 DNA follows: TGTGCCAGCAGCCCTGCGGGACAGACGGTCCCGAGCTTC.

V is TRBV28 and J is TRBJ2-1; 11 bases match TRBD2. Germline CDR1 is MDHEN and CDR2 is SYDVKM. The CDR3 length is 16 residues. Trimming cost V 4 bases and J 7 bases; bases outside gene matches: 9. Here the CDR3 DNA reads TGTGCCAGCAGTTCCTATAGCGGGAGGGCCAAGAATGAGCAGTTCTTC. Its translation: CASSSYSGRAKNEQFF.

V and J are TRBV11-2 and TRBJ1-6; possible D gene TRBD1, 5 bases. The V and J ends lost 6 bases and 4 bases respectively, with 13 bases between them. The CDR3 runs to 15 residues. Germline loops: CDR1 SGHAT, CDR2 FQNNGV. The CDR3 sequence: CASRDQGGYNSPLHF. CDR3 sequence (DNA): TGTGCCAGCAGAGATCAGGGAGGATATAATTCACCCCTCCACTTT.

J is TRBJ1-1 and V is TRBV28, with D unclear. Germline V gene data show CDR1 as MDHEN and CDR2 as SYDVKM. The germline V and J ends were trimmed by 7 bases and 2 bases, with 5 bases remaining between them. The CDR3 length is 11 residues. The CDR3 protein is CASTINTEAFF. CDR3 sequence (DNA): TGTGCCAGCACCATTAACACTGAAGCTTTCTTT.

The rearrangement joins TRBV7-8 to TRBJ2-3; D uncertain. CDR3 size: 12 residues. The V end was cut by 3 bases, the J end by 3 bases, with 4 bases between. Per the germline V gene, CDR1 is SGHVS and CDR2 is FQNEAQ. CDR3 region: CASSFMTDTQYF. CDR3 DNA: TGTGCCAGCAGCTTCATGACAGATACGCAGTATTTT.

The chain couples TRBV30 to TRBJ1-2; TRBD1 is a possible D gene (5 bases). The CDR3 is made up of 13 amino acids. The germline V gene has CDR1 GTSNPN and CDR2 SVGIG (reference sequence). Trimming shortened V by 2 bases and J by 3 bases, and 10 bases separated the two germline ends. The CDR3 loop reads CAWSQGQDYGYTF. DNA for the CDR3: TGTGCCTGGAGTCAGGGTCAGGACTATGGCTACACCTTC.

The chain links TRBV4-1 to TRBJ2-7; the match to TRBD2 covers 7 bases. CDR1 MGHRA and CDR2 YSYEKL come from the germline V gene. The CDR3 totals 16 residues. Trimming removed 3 bases from V and 4 bases from J; junction bases left unmatched: 12. CDR3: CASSQVYGLAEYEQYF. CDR3 nucleotide sequence: TGCGCCAGCAGCCAGGTTTATGGTCTAGCGGAGTACGAGCAGTACTTC.

V gene TRBV4-1 combines with J gene TRBJ2-7; 10 bases match TRBD1. The V gene end was trimmed by 3 bases and the J gene end by 3 bases; junction bases not matched to a gene: 5. The CDR3 length is 15 residues. In germline, CDR1 is MGHRA, CDR2 YSYEKL. The CDR3 region has the DNA TGCGCCAGCAGCCAGCCGGGACAGGGGATCTACGAGCAGTACTTC. Translation gives CASSQPGQGIYEQYF.

This clone showed up many times. This rearrangement joins TRBV6-4 to TRBJ2-1; TRBD1 matches at 8 bases. This CDR3 contains 15 residues. Germline CDR1 is MRHNA and CDR2 is SNTAGT. V lost 6 bases and J lost 4; bases outside the gene matches: 8. CDR3 DNA sequence: TGTGCCAGCAGAGAGACAGGGGATCCTTACAATGAGCAGTTCTTC. Translation gives CASRETGDPYNEQFF.

The chain links TRBV19 to TRBJ1-2; 7 bases agree with TRBD1. The germline V gene has CDR1 LNHDA and CDR2 SQIVND (reference sequence). CDR3 length: 15 amino acids. V shed 10 bases, J shed 8 bases, and the junction held 19 bases outside the gene matches. The CDR3 loop is CAILGKRGGLSGYTF. The CDR3 region has the DNA TGTGCCATCCTCGGCAAAAGAGGGGGCTTGAGCGGCTACACCTTC.

The chain combines TRBV6-5 with TRBJ2-5, with D perhaps matching TRBD2 (6 bases). V lost 2 bases and J lost 3, with 13 bases in between. The V gene's germline CDR1 is MNHEY and CDR2 SVGAGI. The CDR3 totals 15 residues. In nucleotides, the CDR3 is TGTGCCAGCAGTTACGACCGGAGGAGGGAAGAGACCCAGTACTTC. It codes for CASSYDRRREETQYF.

The gene calls are TRBV24-1 and TRBJ1-1; a weak D match, TRBD1 (6 bases). The CDR3 consists of 14 residues. Looked up from germline, CDR1 is KGHDR and CDR2 is SFDVKD. The V gene lost 4 bases and the J gene lost 11 bases, with 19 bases spanning the gap. The CDR3 nucleotides are TGTGCCACCAGTGACTCAACAGGGCTTAATGGGGCTTTCTTT. Protein: CATSDSTGLNGAFF.

The chain has TRBV5-5 and TRBJ1-6; 7 bases agree with TRBD1. Trimming at V came to 7 bases and at J to 15 bases, leaving 10 bases not matched to a gene. This CDR3 is 12 amino acids long. Germline CDR1 is SGHKS and CDR2 is YYEKEE (reference sequence). The CDR3 region is CASGGQLNYLHF. As DNA, the CDR3 is TGTGCCAGCGGGGGACAGTTGAATTACCTCCACTTT.

This clone has just a few counts. This sequence joins TRBV9 and TRBJ1-2; D is undetermined. Germline assignment: CDR1 SGDLS and CDR2 YYNGEE. V lost 8 bases, J lost 8 bases, and 16 bases lay in between. The CDR3 loop spans 12 amino acids. DNA for the CDR3: TGTGCCAGTCTTTCCAGGCTCCAAGGCTACACCTTC. This sequence encodes CASLSRLQGYTF.

There are a few counts of this clone. This chain joins TRBV18 and TRBJ1-4; D is ambiguous. CDR3 length equals 14 residues. In germline, CDR1 is KGHSH, CDR2 LQKENI. The V end lost 2 bases, the J end lost 3 bases, and 7 bases lay between the germline ends. Here the CDR3 DNA reads TGTGCCAGCTCACCAGTAGGAGCTAATGAAAAACTGTTTTTT. Its protein product is CASSPVGANEKLFF.

The chain couples TRBV19 to TRBJ1-4; 8 positions agree with TRBD1. Germline CDR1 and CDR2: LNHDA and SQIVND (reference sequence). With V trimmed by 9 bases and J by 8 bases, 17 bases remained unmatched. The CDR3 contains 16 residues. The CDR3 coding sequence is TGTGCCAGCCACCCAAACAACAGGGGGGGGTACGAAAAACTGTTTTTT. It encodes CASHPNNRGGYEKLFF.

The chain employs TRBV6-5 and TRBJ2-7; D call uncertain. The CDR3 totals 12 residues. Germline values: CDR1 MNHEY, CDR2 SVGAGI. V was trimmed by 5 bases and J by 0 bases, leaving 5 bases between them. In DNA form, the CDR3 reads TGTGCCAGCAGTCCCCACTCCTACGAGCAGTACTTC. As protein: CASSPHSYEQYF.

This chain joins TRBV6-2 or TRBV6-3 and TRBJ1-5; D not resolved. The CDR3 consists of 12 residues. CDR1 is MNHEY and CDR2 is SVGEGT in the germline V gene. V gave up 4 bases and J gave up 11 bases, with 12 bases separating them. This CDR3 is CASSSYSVSQHF. In nucleotides, the CDR3 is TGTGCCAGCAGTTCGTACTCGGTCTCCCAGCATTTT.

This clone was seen once. The gene calls are TRBV28 and TRBJ1-2, with 7 bases that match TRBD1. Germline V CDR1 and CDR2: MDHEN, SYDVKM. V shed 2 bases, J shed 6 bases, and the junction held 12 bases outside the gene matches. CDR3 length: 16 residues. This chain's CDR3 is CASSLVRMGQTHGYTF. The CDR3 DNA reads as TGTGCCAGCAGTTTAGTCCGAATGGGACAGACCCATGGCTACACCTTC.

The chain joins TRBV19 to TRBJ2-2; a possible D gene is TRBD1 (6 bases). V was cut by 3 bases and J by 7 bases, with 12 bases left in between. Germline assignment: CDR1 LNHDA and CDR2 SQIVND (reference sequence). The CDR3 length is 14 residues. The CDR3 DNA follows: TGTGCCAGTAGTATTGAACAGGGCAACGGGGAGCTGTTTTTT. Translating it yields CASSIEQGNGELFF.

The rearrangement uses TRBV6-2 or TRBV6-3 and TRBJ2-3, with 7 nucleotides matching TRBD2. The V and J ends lost 5 bases and 8 bases, in that order; junction bases with no gene match: 4. Germline V gene sequence: CDR1 MNHEY, CDR2 SVGEGT. The length of the CDR3 is 12 residues. In DNA form, the CDR3 reads TGTGCCAGCAGTCGACCGGGAGGTACGCAGTATTTT. It specifies CASSRPGGTQYF.

The genes are TRBV29-1 and TRBJ1-3; TRBD1 agrees at 7 bases. With V trimmed by 7 bases and J by 0 bases, 6 bases remained unmatched. CDR1 and CDR2 from the germline V gene are SQVTM and ANQGSEA. There are 14 residues in the CDR3. The CDR3 region has the DNA TGCAGCGGGCGGGACAGCCGCTCTGGAAACACCATATATTTT. Amino acid sequence: CSGRDSRSGNTIYF.

This clone was counted once. The CDR3 sequence is CASSPSAGGWGYTF. CDR3 bases: TGTGCCAGCTCACCTTCTGCAGGGGGCTGGGGCTACACCTTC. The V and J genes are TRBV18 and TRBJ1-2; 8 nucleotides line up with TRBD1. Germline loops: CDR1 KGHSH, CDR2 LQKENI. CDR3 size: 14 residues. Trimming removed 3 bases from V and 8 bases from J; junction bases left unmatched: 8.

This clone was seen just once. This rearrangement joins TRBV25-1 to TRBJ1-4; maybe TRBD1 (5 bases). V gave up 7 bases and J gave up 5 bases, with 17 bases separating them. There are 15 residues in the CDR3. Germline V gives CDR1 MGHDK, CDR2 SYGVNS. CDR3 protein: CASIGRDRGNEKLFF. In DNA form, the CDR3 reads TGTGCCAGCATCGGGCGGGACCGGGGAAATGAAAAACTGTTTTTT.

This clone occurred once. This rearrangement joins TRBV5-6 to TRBJ2-7; a weak D match, TRBD1 (5 bases). V was clipped by 3 bases and J by 6 bases, with 19 bases between them. This CDR3 is built from 15 residues. Germline CDR1 and CDR2: SGHDT and YYEEEE. The CDR3 is CASSYQRGPGIEQYF. CDR3 nucleotides: TGTGCCAGCAGCTATCAAAGGGGCCCCGGTATCGAGCAGTACTTC.

The CDR3: CASSFIGGSYEQYF. The CDR3 DNA sequence: TGTGCCAGCAGCTTTATAGGCGGCTCCTACGAGCAGTACTTC. The chain couples TRBV5-5 to TRBJ2-7; D not resolved. CDR3 size: 14 residues. Germline lookup yields CDR1 SGHKS and CDR2 YYEKEE (reference sequence). The ends were cut back, 2 bases at V and 0 bases at J, with 9 bases in the middle.

The V gene is TRBV19, the J gene TRBJ2-1, with D possibly matching TRBD2 (6 bases). With 5 bases removed from V and 4 bases from J, the gap between germline ends came to 9 bases. Germline V gene sequence: CDR1 LNHDA, CDR2 SQIVND (reference sequence). This CDR3 spans 13 amino acids. The CDR3 DNA sequence: TGTGCCAGTAGTCTCGGGAGATACAATGAGCAGTTCTTC. Translation: CASSLGRYNEQFF. The full variable domain, with the rest looked up from reference TRBV19 and TRBJ2-1, is DGGITQSPKYLFRKEGQNVTLSCEQNLNHDAMYWYRQDPGQGLRLIYYSQIVNDFQKGDIAEGYSVSREKKESFPLTVTSAQKNPTAFYLCASSLGRYNEQFFGPGTRLTVL.

The chain couples TRBV9 to TRBJ2-7; 11 nucleotides agree with TRBD2. The junction had 8 bases not matched to a gene; V was cut back by 0 bases and J by 6 bases. Per germline, CDR1 SGDLS and CDR2 YYNGEE. The CDR3 has 16 amino acids. CDR3 amino acids: CASSVVELAGVGEQYF. The CDR3, as DNA: TGTGCCAGCAGCGTAGTGGAACTAGCGGGAGTAGGCGAGCAGTACTTC.

The chain has TRBV7-9 and TRBJ2-7; D gene uncertain. The V end lost 2 bases, the J end lost 2 bases, and 10 bases lay between the germline ends. Per the germline V gene, CDR1 is SEHNR and CDR2 is FQNEAQ (reference sequence). The CDR3 consists of 14 residues. The CDR3 loop is CASSLSITAYEQYF. CDR3 in DNA: TGTGCCAGCAGCTTATCGATTACGGCCTACGAGCAGTACTTC.